The text below deals with one T cell receptor (beta chain). Its antigen is not known. The treatment: oral pan-JAK inhibitor, 5-10 mg twice daily. Following RNA extraction, reverse transcription yielded cDNA that acted as the sequencing template. Only in-frame clones appear in the TCRdb table, and some are missing; sequencing was by immunoSEQ multiplex PCR. The sample records more than 110,000 clones, roughly 50% being singletons. Per germline, CDR1 MNHEY and CDR2 SVGAGI. The CDR3 spans 15 residues. V lost 4 bases and J 1 base, leaving 12 bases between the germline ends. These data come from a study of CD8+ T cells in alopecia areata. Study-wide results and caveats: Compared with normal scalp, lesional scalp had higher clonality and more expanded CD8+ clones. In scalp and blood, many expanded lesional clones persisted during tofacitinib.

The receptor was derived from a human donor with alopecia areata. Sequenced here: CD8+ T cells sorted from blood, sampled at week 4, from a patient treated with tofacitinib. This chain links TRBV6-5 with TRBJ2-3; D tentatively reads TRBD1 or TRBD2 (6 bases each). The CDR3 protein is CASSFLGGRTDTQYF. CDR3 coding DNA: TGTGCCAGCAGTTTCCTTGGGGGGCGCACAGATACGCAGTATTTT.